This T cell receptor (beta chain) was retrieved from a study of T cells in Graves' hyperthyroidism and ophthalmopathy. Study context: Peripheral blood specimens were obtained at initial diagnosis, prior to any treatment.

This clonotype was detected a few times. Pregnant or lactating patients were excluded, as were those with uncontrolled infection or other autoimmune disease. J lost 5 bases, V lost 5 bases, and 7 bases had no gene match. Germline V gives CDR1 SGHNT, CDR2 YENEEA. The CDR3 length is 15 residues. RNA transcripts served as the template for amplifying TCR beta CDR3 regions. The HTBI primer set was used in a first-round RT-PCR of the TCR CDR3. Using its own MiXCR run on the multiplex PCR reads, TCRdb lists one record per CDR3 protein. The sample comprises 150,000 to 200,000 distinct CDR3 sequences, 15% to 20% of which are singletons, and roughly 29% rests with the top ten.

Sequencing was performed on blood. The gene calls are TRBV11-3 and TRBJ1-1; 11 nucleotides match TRBD1. The receptor comes from a woman in her 50s with Graves' hyperthyroidism. CDR3 sequence: CASSPGQGASTEAFF. The DNA of the CDR3 is TGTGCCAGCAGCCCCGGACAGGGGGCTTCTACTGAAGCTTTCTTT.